Shown below are 2 T cell receptor beta chains from a single sample sequenced in a study of tumor-infiltrating lymphocytes in primary liver carcinoma (dated by TCRdb to the late 2010s). Blood RNA was extracted from unsorted whole blood using TRIzol reagent, and germline DNA was obtained with the DNeasy Blood & Tissue kit. The instrument was an Illumina HiSeq 2500. A constant-region primer and ProtoScript II reverse transcriptase were used to reverse-transcribe TCRbeta-specific cDNA from approximately 500 ng total RNA. Three nested multiplex PCR rounds, following a slightly modified ARM-PCR procedure, were used to build the TCRbeta libraries. Multiplex TRBV1-TRBV30 forward primers and a Cbeta reverse primer were used in the first two PCR rounds, each of which was run for 9 to 11 cycles. TCRdb ran its own pipeline on the public reads, namely fastp trimming at Q25 and MiXCR clone calling, and kept in-frame beta chains. Rows are unified per CDR3 protein, each entry keeping the most common DNA and genes. This sample holds nearly 200,000 distinct CDR3 sequences; 65% were observed only once. Roughly 7% of the sample goes to the ten largest clones.

The specimen was peripheral blood. Every receptor here comes from a woman in her sixties or seventies with primary liver carcinoma and hepatitis B virus infection.

The genes are TRBV5-1 and TRBJ2-1, with 7 bases that match TRBD2. The CDR3 consists of 15 residues. Germline V CDR1 and CDR2: SGHRS, YFSETQ. Unmatched junction bases numbered 5, after V lost 1 base and J lost 4 bases. CDR3 in DNA: TGCGCCAGCAGCTTGAGCCTAGCGGATTACAATGAGCAGTTCTTC. Translated: CASSLSLADYNEQFF.

Concerning this clonotype itself: Possible read error: a much larger clone is one base away. The chain uses TRBV6-6 and TRBJ1-1, with a tentative D call TRBD1 (5 bases). The CDR3 covers 14 residues. The V end was cut by 9 bases, the J end by 2 bases, with 16 bases between. Germline CDR1 MNHNY, CDR2 SVGAGI (reference sequence). In DNA form, the CDR3 reads TGTGCCAGGAGCCGGGGGGTTGGCAACACTGAAGCTTTCTTT. Its protein product is CARSRGVGNTEAFF.